This entry concerns a single T cell receptor beta chain. Its specificity is unknown. This sample is drawn from a study of T-cell memory formation after mild COVID-19. About the research overall: Among the donors, TCR clusters were largely specific to each donor.

TCRdb fed the 5' RACE reads into MiXCR, producing one record per CDR3 protein. The sample records 450,000 to 650,000 distinct CDR3 sequences, roughly 21% being singletons. Notes on the study in general: Of the contracting clones, CD4+ ones lay mainly in CM and EM, and CD8+ ones in EMRA.

V was trimmed by 8 bases and J by 0 bases, leaving 15 bases between them. This CDR3 comprises 15 residues. The V gene's germline CDR1 is LGHNA and CDR2 YNFKEQ. Sequenced: PBMCs or a T cell subset sorted from them (not recorded which). This chain links TRBV4-2 with TRBJ2-3; possible D gene TRBD2, 6 bases. This receptor was identified in an adult woman who had mild COVID-19 (a few samples of this study predate the infection). Cell type and time point are not known. CDR3 protein: CASGWDGRSTDTQYF. The CDR3, as DNA: TGTGCCAGCGGGTGGGACGGGAGAAGCACAGATACGCAGTATTTT.